The entry below describes one T cell receptor (beta chain). The target antigen is unknown. This sample was taken from a study of graft-versus-host responses after intestinal transplantation. Some clones are missing from TCRdb's copy, which holds only in-frame ones; the method was immunoSEQ multiplex PCR. The sample lists about 100,000 clones, about 87% seen once, with 0.71% in the top ten. Trimming took off 1 base at V and 0 bases at J, with 7 bases between the two ends. The CDR3 is made up of 15 amino acids. Germline V gene sequence: CDR1 MNHNS, CDR2 SASEGT. Here the sequenced sample was unstimulated CD4+ T cells sorted from spleen or lymph node cells, taken before transplant. The V gene is TRBV6-1, the J gene TRBJ2-1, with unresolved D. The clonotype comes from a human donor who was the organ donor for an intestinal transplant. CDR3 sequence reads: CASSEGRSSYNEQFF. The CDR3 DNA is TGTGCCAGCAGTGAAGGGCGGAGCTCCTACAATGAGCAGTTCTTC.